This TCR beta chain was obtained from a study of identical twins. Between the trimmed V and J ends, which lost 8 bases and 9 bases, there was a span of 14 bases. The CDR3 runs to 12 residues. Germline V lookup: CDR1 SNHLY, CDR2 FYNNEI. Study conclusions and caveats: Abundant beta clonotypes from cord blood bore fewer insertions; memory repertoires lacked this pattern.

This clonotype was counted between two and nine times. Its cognate antigen is unknown. TCRdb recomputed calls from the 5' RACE reads with MiXCR, one row per CDR3 protein. The sample includes 450,000 or so distinct CDR3 sequences, about 13% of them seen just once. This sample was also put to use in a study of yellow fever vaccine responses in identical twins.

This clonotype was obtained from a woman younger than 35 in good health. The chain couples TRBV2 to TRBJ2-1; no reliable D call. Source material: CD4+ T cells sorted from blood. CDR3 nucleotide sequence: TGTGCCAGCGCGGCTGATCGTGGTGAGCAGTTCTTC. It codes for CASAADRGEQFF.